This T cell receptor beta chain was sequenced during a study of regulatory T cells in long-lasting Graves disease. Indicated time point: newly diagnosed GD, antithyroid drugs for less than 3 months. After RNA was extracted from PBMCs, the TCR library was made from it. Construction of the TCR beta libraries employed iRepertoire HTBI primers in conjunction with Arm-PCR of CDR3 regions. MiXCR, run by TCRdb on the multiplex PCR reads, gives a single entry per CDR3 protein. The table lists some 490,000 distinct CDR3 sequences, more than 10% of them singletons. This clonotype occurred many times. The trim removed 5 bases at V and 4 bases at J, leaving 6 bases unmatched. The CDR3 is 15 amino acids. Germline V CDR1 and CDR2: LNHDA, SQIVND (reference sequence). This sample was also put to use in a study of T cells in Graves' hyperthyroidism and ophthalmopathy.

This sequence joins TRBV19 and TRBJ2-1, with 9 bases matching TRBD2. Sequencing used peripheral blood mononuclear cells (PBMCs), obtained at new diagnosis, from a patient treated with antithyroid drugs. The clonotype was recovered from a woman aged 25 to 39 with Graves disease. CDR3 sequence reads: CASSSVSGGYNEQFF. CDR3 nucleotides: TGTGCCAGTAGTTCGGTTAGCGGGGGATACAATGAGCAGTTCTTC.